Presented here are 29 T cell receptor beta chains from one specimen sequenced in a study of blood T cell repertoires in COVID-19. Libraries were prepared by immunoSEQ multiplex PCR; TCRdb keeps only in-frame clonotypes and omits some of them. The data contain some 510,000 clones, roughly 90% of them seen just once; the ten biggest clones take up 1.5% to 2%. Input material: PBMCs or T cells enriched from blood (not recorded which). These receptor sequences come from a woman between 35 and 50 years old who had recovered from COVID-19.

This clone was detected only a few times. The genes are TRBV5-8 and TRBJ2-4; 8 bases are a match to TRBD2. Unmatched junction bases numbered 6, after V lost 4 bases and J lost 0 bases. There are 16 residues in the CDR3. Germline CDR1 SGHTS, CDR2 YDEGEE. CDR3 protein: CASSPIAGLAKNIQYF. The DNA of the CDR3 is TGTGCCAGCAGCCCCATAGCGGGGCTAGCCAAAAACATTCAGTACTTC.

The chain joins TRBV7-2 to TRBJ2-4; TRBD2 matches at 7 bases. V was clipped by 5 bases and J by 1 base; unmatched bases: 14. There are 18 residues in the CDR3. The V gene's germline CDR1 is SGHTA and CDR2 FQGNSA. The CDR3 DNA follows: TGTGCCAGCAGCATACCAGCGGGGTCATGGGGGGCCAAAAACATTCAGTACTTC. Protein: CASSIPAGSWGAKNIQYF.

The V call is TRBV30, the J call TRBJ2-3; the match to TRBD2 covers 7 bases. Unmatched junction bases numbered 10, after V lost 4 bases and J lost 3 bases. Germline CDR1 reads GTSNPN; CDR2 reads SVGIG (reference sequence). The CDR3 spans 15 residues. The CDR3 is CAWNSGLGSTDTQYF. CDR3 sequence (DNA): TGTGCCTGGAATAGCGGGTTAGGATCGACAGATACGCAGTATTTT. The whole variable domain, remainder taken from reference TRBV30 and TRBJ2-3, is SQTIHQWPATLVQPVGSPLSLECTVEGTSNPNLYWYRQAAGRGLQLLFYSVGIGQISSEVPQNLSASRPQDRQFILSSKKLLLSDSGFYLCAWNSGLGSTDTQYFGPGTRLTVL.

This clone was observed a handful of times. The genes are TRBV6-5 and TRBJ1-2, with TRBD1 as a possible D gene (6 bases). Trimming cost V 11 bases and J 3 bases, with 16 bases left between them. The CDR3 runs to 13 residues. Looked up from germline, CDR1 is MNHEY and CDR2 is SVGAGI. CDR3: CACGGGAHYGYTF. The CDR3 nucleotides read TGTGCCTGCGGGGGGGGCGCACACTATGGCTACACCTTC.

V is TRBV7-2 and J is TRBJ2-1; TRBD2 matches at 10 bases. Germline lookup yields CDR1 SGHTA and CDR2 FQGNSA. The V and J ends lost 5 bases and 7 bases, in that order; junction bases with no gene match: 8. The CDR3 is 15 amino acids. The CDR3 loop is CASSPQSGRENEQFF. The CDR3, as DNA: TGTGCCAGCAGCCCCCAGAGCGGGAGGGAAAATGAGCAGTTCTTC.

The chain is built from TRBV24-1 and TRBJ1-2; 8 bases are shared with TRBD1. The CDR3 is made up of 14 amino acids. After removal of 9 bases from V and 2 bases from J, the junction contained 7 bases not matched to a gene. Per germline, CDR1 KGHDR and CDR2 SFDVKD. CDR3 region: CATQETGANYGYTF. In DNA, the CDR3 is TGTGCCACCCAAGAGACAGGGGCCAACTATGGCTACACCTTC.

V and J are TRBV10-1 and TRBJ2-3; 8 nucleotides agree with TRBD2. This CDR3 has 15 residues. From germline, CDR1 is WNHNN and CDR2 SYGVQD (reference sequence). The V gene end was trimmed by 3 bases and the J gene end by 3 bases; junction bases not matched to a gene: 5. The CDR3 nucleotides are TGCGCCAGCAGTGAACAGGCTAGCGGGACAGATACGCAGTATTTT. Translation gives CASSEQASGTDTQYF.

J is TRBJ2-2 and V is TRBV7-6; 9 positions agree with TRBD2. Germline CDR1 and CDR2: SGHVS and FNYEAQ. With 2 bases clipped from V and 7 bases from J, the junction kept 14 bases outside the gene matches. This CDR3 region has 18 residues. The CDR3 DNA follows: TGTGCCAGCAGCTTACCTAATGTAGCGGGAGATCGAGGCGGGGAGCTGTTTTTT. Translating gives CASSLPNVAGDRGGELFF.

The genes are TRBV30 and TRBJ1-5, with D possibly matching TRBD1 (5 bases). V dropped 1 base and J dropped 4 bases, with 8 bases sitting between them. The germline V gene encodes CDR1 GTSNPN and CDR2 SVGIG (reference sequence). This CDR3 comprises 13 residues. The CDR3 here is CAWSGGLNQPQHF. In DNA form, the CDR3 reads TGTGCCTGGAGTGGGGGCCTTAATCAGCCCCAGCATTTT. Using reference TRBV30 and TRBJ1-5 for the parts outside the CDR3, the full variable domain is SQTIHQWPATLVQPVGSPLSLECTVEGTSNPNLYWYRQAAGRGLQLLFYSVGIGQISSEVPQNLSASRPQDRQFILSSKKLLLSDSGFYLCAWSGGLNQPQHFGDGTRLSIL.

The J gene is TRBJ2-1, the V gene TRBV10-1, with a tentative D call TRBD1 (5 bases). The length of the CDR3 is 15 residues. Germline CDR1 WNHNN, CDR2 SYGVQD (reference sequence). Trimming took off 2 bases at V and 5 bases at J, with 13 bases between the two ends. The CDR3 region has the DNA TGCGCCAGCAGTGAGGGAAGTCAGGGAAACAATGAGCAGTTCTTC. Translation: CASSEGSQGNNEQFF.

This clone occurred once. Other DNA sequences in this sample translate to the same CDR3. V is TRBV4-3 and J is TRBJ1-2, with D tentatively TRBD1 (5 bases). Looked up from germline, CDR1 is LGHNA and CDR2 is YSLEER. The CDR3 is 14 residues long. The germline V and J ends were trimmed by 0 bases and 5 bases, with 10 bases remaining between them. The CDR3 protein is CASSQDRGGYGYTF. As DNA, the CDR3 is TGCGCCAGCAGCCAAGACCGGGGGGGTTATGGCTACACCTTC.

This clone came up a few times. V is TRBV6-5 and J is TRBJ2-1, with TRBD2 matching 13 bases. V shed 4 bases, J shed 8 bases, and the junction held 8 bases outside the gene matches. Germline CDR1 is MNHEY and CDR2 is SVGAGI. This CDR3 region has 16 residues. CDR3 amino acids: CASSSLTSGRAHEQFF. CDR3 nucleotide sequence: TGTGCCAGCAGTTCCCTTACTAGCGGGAGGGCGCATGAGCAGTTCTTC.

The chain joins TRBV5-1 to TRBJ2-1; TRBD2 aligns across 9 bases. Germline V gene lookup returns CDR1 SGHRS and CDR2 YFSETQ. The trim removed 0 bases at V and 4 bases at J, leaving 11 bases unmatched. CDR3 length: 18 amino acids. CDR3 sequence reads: CASSLGLAAMGFYNEQFF. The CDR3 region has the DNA TGCGCCAGCAGCTTGGGACTAGCGGCGATGGGGTTTTACAATGAGCAGTTCTTC.

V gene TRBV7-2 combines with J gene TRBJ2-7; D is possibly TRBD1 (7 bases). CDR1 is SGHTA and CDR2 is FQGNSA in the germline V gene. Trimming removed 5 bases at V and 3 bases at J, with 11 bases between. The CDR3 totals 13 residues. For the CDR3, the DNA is TGTGCCAGCAGCCCCAGGGGGGACTACGAGCAGTACTTC. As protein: CASSPRGDYEQYF.

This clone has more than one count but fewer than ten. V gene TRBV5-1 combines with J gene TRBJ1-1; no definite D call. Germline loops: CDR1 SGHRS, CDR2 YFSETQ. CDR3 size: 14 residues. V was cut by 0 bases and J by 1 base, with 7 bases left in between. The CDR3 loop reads CASSLDTANTEAFF. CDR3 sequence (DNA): TGCGCCAGCAGCTTGGACACCGCGAACACTGAAGCTTTCTTT.

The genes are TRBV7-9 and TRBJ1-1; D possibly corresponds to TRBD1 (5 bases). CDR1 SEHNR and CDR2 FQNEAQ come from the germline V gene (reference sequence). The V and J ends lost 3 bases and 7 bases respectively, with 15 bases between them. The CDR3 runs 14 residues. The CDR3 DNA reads TGTGCCAGCAGCTTCGGTTGGGGGGACGGTGAAGCTTTCTTT. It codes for CASSFGWGDGEAFF.

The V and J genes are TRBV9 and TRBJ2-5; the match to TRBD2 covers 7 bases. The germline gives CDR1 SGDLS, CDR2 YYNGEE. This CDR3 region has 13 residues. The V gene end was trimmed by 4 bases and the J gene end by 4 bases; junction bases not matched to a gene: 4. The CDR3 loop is CASSTGGLETQYF. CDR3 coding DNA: TGTGCCAGCAGCACGGGGGGATTAGAGACCCAGTACTTC.

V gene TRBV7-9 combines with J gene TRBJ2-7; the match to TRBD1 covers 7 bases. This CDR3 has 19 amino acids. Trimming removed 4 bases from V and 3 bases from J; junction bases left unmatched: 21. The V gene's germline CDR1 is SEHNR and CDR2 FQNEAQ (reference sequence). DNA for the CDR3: TGTGCCAGCAGCTCAGGACCGGGGACAGATGGGCCTGCGAACTACGAGCAGTACTTC. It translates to CASSSGPGTDGPANYEQYF.

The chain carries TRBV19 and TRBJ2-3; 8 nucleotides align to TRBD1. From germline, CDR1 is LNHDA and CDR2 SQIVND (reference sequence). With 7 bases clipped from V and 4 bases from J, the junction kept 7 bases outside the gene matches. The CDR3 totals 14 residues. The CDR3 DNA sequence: TGTGCCAGTATGGCAGGGGGCTACTCAGATACGCAGTATTTT. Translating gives CASMAGGYSDTQYF.

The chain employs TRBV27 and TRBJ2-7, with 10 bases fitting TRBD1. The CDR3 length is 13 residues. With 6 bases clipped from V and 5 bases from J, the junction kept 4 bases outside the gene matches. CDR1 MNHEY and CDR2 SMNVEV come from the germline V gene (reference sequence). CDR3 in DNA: TGTGCCAGCAGGAGGACAGGGGGACACGAGCAGTACTTC. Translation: CASRRTGGHEQYF.

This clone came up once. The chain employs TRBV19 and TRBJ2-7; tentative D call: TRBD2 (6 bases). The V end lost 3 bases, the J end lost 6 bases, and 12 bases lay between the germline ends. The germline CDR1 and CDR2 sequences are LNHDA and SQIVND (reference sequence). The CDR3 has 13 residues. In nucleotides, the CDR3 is TGTGCCAGTAGTATGCGGGATAGGACCGAGCAGTACTTC. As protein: CASSMRDRTEQYF.

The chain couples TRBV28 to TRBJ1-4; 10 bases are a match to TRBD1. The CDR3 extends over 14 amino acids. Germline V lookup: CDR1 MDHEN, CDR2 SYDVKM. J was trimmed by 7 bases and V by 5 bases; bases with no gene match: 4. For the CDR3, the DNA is TGTGCCAGCAGTCGACAGGGGGCATTTGAAAAACTGTTTTTT. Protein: CASSRQGAFEKLFF.

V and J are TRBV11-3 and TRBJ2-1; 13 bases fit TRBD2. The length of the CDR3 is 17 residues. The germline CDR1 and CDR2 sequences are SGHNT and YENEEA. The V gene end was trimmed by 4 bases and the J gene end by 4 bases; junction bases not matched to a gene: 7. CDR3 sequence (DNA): TGTGCCAGCAGCTCTTCGGGACTAGCGGGGTATTACAATGAGCAGTTCTTC. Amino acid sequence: CASSSSGLAGYYNEQFF.

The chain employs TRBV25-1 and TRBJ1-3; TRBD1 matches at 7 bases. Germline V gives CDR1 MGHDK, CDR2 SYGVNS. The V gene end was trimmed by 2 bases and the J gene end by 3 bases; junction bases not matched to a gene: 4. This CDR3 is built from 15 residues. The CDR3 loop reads CASSEGGTVGNTIYF. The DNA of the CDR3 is TGTGCCAGCAGTGAAGGGGGGACAGTTGGAAACACCATATATTTT.

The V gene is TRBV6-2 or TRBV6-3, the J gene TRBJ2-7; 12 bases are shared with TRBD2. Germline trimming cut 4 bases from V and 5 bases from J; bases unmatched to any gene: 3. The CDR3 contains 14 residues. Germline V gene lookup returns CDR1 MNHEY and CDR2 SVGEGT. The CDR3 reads CASSFRLAGDEQYF. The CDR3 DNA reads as TGTGCCAGCAGTTTCCGACTAGCGGGAGACGAGCAGTACTTC.

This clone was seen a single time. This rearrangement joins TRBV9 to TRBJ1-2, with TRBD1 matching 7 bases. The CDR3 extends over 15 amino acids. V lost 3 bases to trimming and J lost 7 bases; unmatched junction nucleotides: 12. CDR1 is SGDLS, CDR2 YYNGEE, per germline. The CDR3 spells CASSGPGQRGGGYTF. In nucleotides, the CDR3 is TGTGCCAGCAGCGGACCGGGACAGAGAGGAGGTGGCTACACCTTC.

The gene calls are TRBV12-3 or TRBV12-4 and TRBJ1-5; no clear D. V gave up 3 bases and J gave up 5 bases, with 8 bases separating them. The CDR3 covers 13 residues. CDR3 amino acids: CASSFRGDQPQHF. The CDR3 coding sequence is TGTGCCAGCAGTTTCCGGGGAGATCAGCCCCAGCATTTT.

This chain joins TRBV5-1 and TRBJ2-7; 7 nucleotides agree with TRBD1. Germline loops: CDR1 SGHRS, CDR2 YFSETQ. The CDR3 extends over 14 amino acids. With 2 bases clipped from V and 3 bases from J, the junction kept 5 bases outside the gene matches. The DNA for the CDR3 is TGCGCCAGCAGCTTCACGGGACAGCACTACGAGCAGTACTTC. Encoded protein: CASSFTGQHYEQYF.

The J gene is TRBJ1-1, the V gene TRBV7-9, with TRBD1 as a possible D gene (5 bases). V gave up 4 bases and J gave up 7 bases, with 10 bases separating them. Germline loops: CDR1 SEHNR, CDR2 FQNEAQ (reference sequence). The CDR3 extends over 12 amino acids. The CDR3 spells CASSSGGYEAFF. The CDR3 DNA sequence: TGTGCCAGCAGCTCCGGGGGGTATGAAGCTTTCTTT.